The 9 T cell receptor beta chains below come from one sample, sequenced in a study of identical twins. TCRdb called the 5' RACE reads again in MiXCR, with one record for every CDR3 protein. The sample yields about 330,000 distinct CDR3 sequences, 12% seen once. This sample was shared with a second study, whose subject was yellow fever vaccine responses in identical twins.

Sequencing was carried out using CD8+ T cells sorted from blood. These receptors all come from a woman aged 18-30 years in good health.

CDR3 region: CASRLTSSSYNEQFF. Written as DNA, the CDR3 is TGTGCCAGCAGACTAACCTCTAGCTCCTACAATGAGCAGTTCTTC. The V gene is TRBV6-1, the J gene TRBJ2-1, with D hard to call. The CDR3 is 15 residues long. Per the germline V gene, CDR1 is MNHNS and CDR2 is SASEGT. V lost 6 bases to trimming and J lost 0 bases, with 12 bases between them.

A few counts support this clonotype. The chain couples TRBV28 to TRBJ2-3; possible D gene TRBD2, 6 bases. With 5 bases removed from V and 0 bases from J, the gap between germline ends came to 12 bases. The CDR3 loop spans 15 amino acids. Per the germline V gene, CDR1 is MDHEN and CDR2 is SYDVKM. The CDR3 reads CASSPSAGSTDTQYF. CDR3 bases: TGTGCCAGCAGTCCCTCGGCGGGAAGCACAGATACGCAGTATTTT. The whole variable domain, remainder taken from reference TRBV28 and TRBJ2-3, is DVKVTQSSRYLVKRTGEKVFLECVQDMDHENMFWYRQDPGLGLRLIYFSYDVKMKEKGDIPEGYSVSREKKERFSLILESASTNQTSMYLCASSPSAGSTDTQYFGPGTRLTVL.

The chain recombines TRBV9 with TRBJ2-2; D gene uncertain. The CDR3 consists of 15 residues. CDR1 and CDR2 from the germline V gene are SGDLS and YYNGEE. Deletions cut 1 base from V and 5 bases from J, with 12 bases between. CDR3 sequence reads: CASSVRQEPTGELFF. The CDR3 nucleotides read TGTGCCAGCAGCGTAAGGCAGGAACCAACCGGGGAGCTGTTTTTT.

This clonotype has a handful of counts. The chain has TRBV12-3 or TRBV12-4 and TRBJ1-5; TRBD1 matches at 7 bases. The CDR3 runs 17 residues. J was trimmed by 1 base and V by 6 bases; bases with no gene match: 12. In DNA, the CDR3 is TGTGCCAGCAGCCCCGCCTGGGACAGTCGAAGCAATCAGCCCCAGCATTTT. Protein sequence: CASSPAWDSRSNQPQHF.

With respect to this clonotype: One junction end does not reproduce the germline sequence, and a read error may be involved. The chain has TRBV7-3 and TRBJ2-1; D is undetermined. The germline V gene has CDR1 SGHTA and CDR2 FQGTGA. The CDR3 is 16 amino acids. The CDR3 DNA follows: TGTGCCAGCAGCTTAACGAGTCAGGTCCCCTACAATGAGCAGCTCTTC. Translating it yields CASSLTSQVPYNEQLF.

This clonotype was observed a few times. The V and J genes are TRBV24-1 and TRBJ2-1, with a tentative D call TRBD2 (5 bases). Trimming took 3 bases from V and 2 from J, leaving 16 bases between them. There are 17 residues in the CDR3. Germline assignment: CDR1 KGHDR and CDR2 SFDVKD. The CDR3 loop reads CATSDRRSGRAYNEQFF. CDR3 nucleotide sequence: TGTGCCACCAGTGATCGGAGGTCGGGAAGGGCCTACAATGAGCAGTTCTTC.

The J gene is TRBJ2-1, the V gene TRBV3-1, with D possibly being TRBD1 or TRBD2 (5 bases each). CDR3 size: 16 residues. The germline V and J ends were trimmed by 5 bases and 7 bases, with 21 bases remaining between them. Germline V lookup: CDR1 LGHDT, CDR2 YNNKEL (reference sequence). CDR3 coding DNA: TGTGCCAGCAGCGAGGTGGGGGTACAGAGGGGAAATGAGCAGTTCTTC. Protein: CASSEVGVQRGNEQFF.

The J gene is TRBJ2-7, the V gene TRBV6-2 or TRBV6-3; D is uncertain. Trimming took 10 bases from V and 2 from J, leaving 18 bases between them. CDR1 is MNHEY, CDR2 SVGEGT, per germline. This CDR3 spans 14 amino acids. The DNA for the CDR3 is TGTGCCACCGCCGAGGTTGGGGTTCCCTACGAGCAGTACTTC. As protein: CATAEVGVPYEQYF.

This clonotype was seen ten or more times. The chain employs TRBV15 and TRBJ1-1; D uncertain. V dropped 1 base and J dropped 5 bases, with 5 bases sitting between them. CDR1 is LNHNV and CDR2 is YYDKDF in the germline V gene (reference sequence). The CDR3 is 12 amino acids. As DNA, the CDR3 is TGTGCCACCAGCAGAGCGGGAACTGAAGCTTTCTTT. This sequence encodes CATSRAGTEAFF.